This T cell receptor (beta chain) was identified in a study of beta chain features in type 1 diabetes. Findings and limits, study-wide: More deletions and fewer insertions at VDJ junctions were found in patients with type 1 diabetes.

Germline V gene sequence: CDR1 SQVTM, CDR2 ANQGSEA. Unmatched junction bases numbered 8, after V lost 7 bases and J lost 4 bases. The CDR3 consists of 13 residues. Sequencing targeted expressed TCRB transcripts, as all isolated RNA had been reverse transcribed. Profiling relied on immunoSEQ multiplex PCR, and the TCRdb table lists in-frame clones only, not all of them. The sample lists 400,000 to 550,000 clones, approximately 10% occurring once. Using CD45RO/CCR7/CD25/CD127/CD95/CD27, CD4+ naive, central memory, regulatory and stem cell-like memory cells were sorted. This clone was detected many times. Its specificity is unknown.

What was sequenced was naive CD4+ T cells from blood. This sequence originates from a woman under 30 in good health. The chain links TRBV29-1 to TRBJ1-1; 8 positions agree with TRBD1. The CDR3 region is CSARTGTGTEAFF. In DNA form, the CDR3 reads TGCAGCGCTAGGACAGGGACGGGCACTGAAGCTTTCTTT.